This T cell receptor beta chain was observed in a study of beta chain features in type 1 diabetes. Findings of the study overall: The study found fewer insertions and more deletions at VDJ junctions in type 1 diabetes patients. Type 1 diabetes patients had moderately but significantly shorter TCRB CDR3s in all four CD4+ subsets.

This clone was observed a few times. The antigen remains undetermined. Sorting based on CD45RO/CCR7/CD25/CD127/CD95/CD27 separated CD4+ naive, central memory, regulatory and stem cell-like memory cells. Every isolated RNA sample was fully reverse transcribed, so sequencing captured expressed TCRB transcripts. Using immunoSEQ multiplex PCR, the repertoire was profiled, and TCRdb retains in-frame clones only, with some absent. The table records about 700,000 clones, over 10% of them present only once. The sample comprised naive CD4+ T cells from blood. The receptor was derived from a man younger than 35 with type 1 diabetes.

Here the CDR3 reads CASSLWGSSYEQYF. For the CDR3, the DNA is TGTGCCAGCAGTTTATGGGGAAGCTCCTACGAGCAGTACTTC. This chain uses TRBV27 with TRBJ2-7; D remains ambiguous. The V gene's germline CDR1 is MNHEY and CDR2 SMNVEV (reference sequence). The CDR3 sequence is 14 residues long. Trimming left V 1 base short and J 0 bases short, with 7 bases between.